This record looks at one T cell receptor beta chain sequence and its context. This sample is part of a study of T-cell reconstitution after alpha-beta-depleted transplantation in children. The CDR3 runs 13 residues. CDR1 and CDR2 (germline): MGHRA, YSYEKL. Trimming removed 7 bases at V and 5 bases at J, with 12 bases between. TCRbeta library preparation incorporated unique molecular identifiers. In TCRdb, the PCR reads were re-called with MiXCR into one record per CDR3 protein. The table has 640,000 or so distinct CDR3 sequences, 16% seen once. This TCR came from a human donor who donated a stem cell graft to a child with acute myeloid leukemia. Specimen: PBMCs from the stem cell graft donor, collected from the stem cell graft. The chain is built from TRBV4-1 and TRBJ2-1; D is possibly TRBD1 (6 bases). CDR3 sequence (DNA): TGCGCCAGCACGGTACAGGGACACAATGAGCAGTTCTTC. This encodes CASTVQGHNEQFF.